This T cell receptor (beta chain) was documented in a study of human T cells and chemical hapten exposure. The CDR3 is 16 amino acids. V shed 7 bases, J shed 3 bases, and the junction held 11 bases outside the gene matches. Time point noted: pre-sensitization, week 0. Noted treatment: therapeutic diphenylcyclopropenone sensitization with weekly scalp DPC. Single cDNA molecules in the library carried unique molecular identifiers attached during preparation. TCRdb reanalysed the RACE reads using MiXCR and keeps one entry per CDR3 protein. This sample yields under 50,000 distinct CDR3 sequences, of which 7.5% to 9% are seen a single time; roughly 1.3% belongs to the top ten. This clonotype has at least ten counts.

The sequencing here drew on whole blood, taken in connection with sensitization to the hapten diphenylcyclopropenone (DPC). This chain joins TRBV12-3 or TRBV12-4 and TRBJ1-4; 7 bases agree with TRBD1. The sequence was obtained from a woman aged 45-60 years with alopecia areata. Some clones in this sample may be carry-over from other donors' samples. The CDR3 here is CASTEGQSSSNEKLFF. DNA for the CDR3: TGTGCCAGCACCGAGGGACAGAGCTCGTCTAATGAAAAACTGTTTTTT.